The text below deals with one T cell receptor beta chain. The target antigen is unknown. These data belong to a study of glioma-infiltrating T cells. Amplification of TCR alpha and beta CDR3 regions from RNA used iRepertoire nested multiplex PCR. One-step reverse transcription and amplification started from approximately 100-400 ng of tissue mRNA or PBMC total RNA. A single record per CDR3 protein comes from TCRdb applying MiXCR to the multiplex PCR reads. The data contain more than 9,500 distinct CDR3 sequences, about 30% of them singletons. Germline V gives CDR1 GTSNPN, CDR2 SVGIG (reference sequence). The CDR3 loop spans 13 amino acids. V was trimmed by 2 bases and J by 8 bases, leaving 10 bases between them. Study-level points and caveats: Tissue-blood divergence was below expectation in non-neoplastic patients, above in gliomas. Very few CDR3 sequences were shared between tissue and blood.

This sequence joins TRBV30 and TRBJ1-6; D unresolved. Sequenced sample: glioma tissue, nonneoplastic brain tissue, or PBMCs (not recorded which). The clonotype was recovered from a human donor with low-grade glioma or glioblastoma, undergoing nonglioma brain surgery, or in good health (not recorded which). CDR3: CAWSRDIDSPLHF. The CDR3 DNA reads TGTGCCTGGAGTCGGGATATAGATTCACCCCTCCACTTT.